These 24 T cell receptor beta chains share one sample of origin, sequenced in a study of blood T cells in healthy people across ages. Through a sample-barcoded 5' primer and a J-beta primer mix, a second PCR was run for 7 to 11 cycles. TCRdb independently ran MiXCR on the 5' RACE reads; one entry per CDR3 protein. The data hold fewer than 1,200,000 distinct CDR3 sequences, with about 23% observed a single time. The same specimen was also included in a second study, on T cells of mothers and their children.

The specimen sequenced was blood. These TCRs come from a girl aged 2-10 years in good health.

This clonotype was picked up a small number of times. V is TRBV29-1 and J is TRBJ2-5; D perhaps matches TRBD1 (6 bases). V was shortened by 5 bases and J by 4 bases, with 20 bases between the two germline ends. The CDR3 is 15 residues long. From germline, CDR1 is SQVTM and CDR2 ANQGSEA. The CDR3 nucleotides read TGCAGCGTTCAGGGGTTGCAGGCTTTGGGAGAGACCCAGTACTTC. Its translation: CSVQGLQALGETQYF.

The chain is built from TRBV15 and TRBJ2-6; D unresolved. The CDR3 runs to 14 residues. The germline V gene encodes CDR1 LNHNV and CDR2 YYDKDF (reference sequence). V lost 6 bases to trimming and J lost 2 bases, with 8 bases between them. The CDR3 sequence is CATRVTAGANVLTF. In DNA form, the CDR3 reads TGTGCCACCAGGGTGACGGCTGGGGCCAACGTCCTGACTTTC.

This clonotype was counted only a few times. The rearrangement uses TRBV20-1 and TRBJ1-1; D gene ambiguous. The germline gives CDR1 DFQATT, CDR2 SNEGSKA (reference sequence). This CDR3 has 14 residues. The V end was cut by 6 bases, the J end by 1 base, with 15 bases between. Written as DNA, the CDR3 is TGCAGTGCGAAGTCTTTGGACGGGAACACTGAAGCTTTCTTT. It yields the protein CSAKSLDGNTEAFF.

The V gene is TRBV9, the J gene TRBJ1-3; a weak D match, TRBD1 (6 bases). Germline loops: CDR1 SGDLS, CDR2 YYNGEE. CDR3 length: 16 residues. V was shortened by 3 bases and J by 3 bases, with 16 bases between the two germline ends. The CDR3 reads CASSADTGTFGNTIYF. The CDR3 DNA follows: TGTGCCAGCAGCGCCGACACCGGGACATTTGGAAACACCATATATTTT. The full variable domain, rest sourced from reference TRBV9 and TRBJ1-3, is DSGVTQTPKHLITATGQRVTLRCSPRSGDLSVYWYQQSLDQGLQFLIQYYNGEERAKGNILERFSAQQFPDLHSELNLSSLELGDSALYFCASSADTGTFGNTIYFGEGSWLTVV.

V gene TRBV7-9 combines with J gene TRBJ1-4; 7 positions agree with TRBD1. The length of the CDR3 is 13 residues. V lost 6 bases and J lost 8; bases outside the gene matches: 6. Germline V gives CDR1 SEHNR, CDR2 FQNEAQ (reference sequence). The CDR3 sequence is CASSPTGAEKLFF. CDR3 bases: TGTGCCAGCAGTCCAACAGGGGCGGAAAAACTGTTTTTT.

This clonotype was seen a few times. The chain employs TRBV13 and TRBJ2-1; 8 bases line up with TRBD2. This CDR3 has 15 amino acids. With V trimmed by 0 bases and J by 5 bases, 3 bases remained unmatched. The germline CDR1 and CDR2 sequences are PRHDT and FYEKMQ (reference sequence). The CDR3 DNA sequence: TGTGCCAGCAGCTTAGGCGGGAGGGGCGACAATGAGCAGTTCTTC. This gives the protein CASSLGGRGDNEQFF.

CDR3: CASSLEGGTGANVLTF. CDR3 sequence (DNA): TGTGCCAGCAGCTTAGAGGGCGGGACTGGGGCCAACGTCCTGACTTTC. The genes are TRBV7-3 and TRBJ2-6; D possibly corresponds to TRBD2 (6 bases). Germline values: CDR1 SGHTA, CDR2 FQGTGA. CDR3 size: 16 residues. Trimming stripped 2 bases from V and 2 bases from J, with 10 bases between.

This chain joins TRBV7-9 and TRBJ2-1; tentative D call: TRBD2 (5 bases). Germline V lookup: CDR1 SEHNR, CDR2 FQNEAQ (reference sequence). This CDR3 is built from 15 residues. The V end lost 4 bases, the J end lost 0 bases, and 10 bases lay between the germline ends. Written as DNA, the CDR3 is TGTGCCAGCAGCTCGCGAGCGGTCTCCTACAATGAGCAGTTCTTC. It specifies CASSSRAVSYNEQFF.

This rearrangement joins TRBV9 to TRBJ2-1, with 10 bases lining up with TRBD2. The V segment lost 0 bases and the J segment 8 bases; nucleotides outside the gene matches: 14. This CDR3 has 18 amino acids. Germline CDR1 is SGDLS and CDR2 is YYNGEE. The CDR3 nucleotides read TGTGCCAGCAGCGTAGACCGCAGGAGGAGCGGGGGGGCATATGAGCAGTTCTTC. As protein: CASSVDRRRSGGAYEQFF. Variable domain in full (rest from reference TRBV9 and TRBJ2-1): DSGVTQTPKHLITATGQRVTLRCSPRSGDLSVYWYQQSLDQGLQFLIQYYNGEERAKGNILERFSAQQFPDLHSELNLSSLELGDSALYFCASSVDRRRSGGAYEQFFGPGTRLTVL.

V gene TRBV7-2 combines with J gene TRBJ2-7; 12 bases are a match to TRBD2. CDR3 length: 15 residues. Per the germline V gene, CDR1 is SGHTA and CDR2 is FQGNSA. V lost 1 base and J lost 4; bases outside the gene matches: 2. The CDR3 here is CASSLELAGGYEQYF. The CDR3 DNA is TGTGCCAGCAGCTTAGAACTAGCGGGGGGATACGAGCAGTACTTC.

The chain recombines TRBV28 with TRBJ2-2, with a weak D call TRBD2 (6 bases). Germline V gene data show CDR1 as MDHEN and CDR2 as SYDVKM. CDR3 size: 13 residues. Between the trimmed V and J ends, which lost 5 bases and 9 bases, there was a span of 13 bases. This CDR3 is CASSISGGRELFF. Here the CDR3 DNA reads TGTGCCAGCAGTATTAGCGGTGGTAGGGAGCTGTTTTTT.

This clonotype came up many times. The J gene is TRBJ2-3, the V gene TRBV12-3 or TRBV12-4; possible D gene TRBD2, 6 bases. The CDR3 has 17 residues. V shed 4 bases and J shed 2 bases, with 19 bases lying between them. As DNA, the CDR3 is TGTGCCAGCAGTTATGCGCTTAGCGGAACACCCACAGATACGCAGTATTTT. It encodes CASSYALSGTPTDTQYF.

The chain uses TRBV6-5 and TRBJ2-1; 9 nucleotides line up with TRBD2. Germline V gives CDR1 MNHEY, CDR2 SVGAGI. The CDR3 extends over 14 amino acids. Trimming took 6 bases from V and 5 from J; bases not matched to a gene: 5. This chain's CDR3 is CASRTTSGNNEQFF. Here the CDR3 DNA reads TGTGCCAGCAGGACGACTAGCGGAAACAATGAGCAGTTCTTC.

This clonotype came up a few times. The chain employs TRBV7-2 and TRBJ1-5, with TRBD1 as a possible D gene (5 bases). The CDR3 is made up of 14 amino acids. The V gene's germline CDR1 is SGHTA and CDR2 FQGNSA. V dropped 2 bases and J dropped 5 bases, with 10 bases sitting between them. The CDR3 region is CASSLYRSHQPQHF. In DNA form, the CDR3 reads TGTGCCAGCAGCTTATACAGGTCCCATCAGCCCCAGCATTTT.

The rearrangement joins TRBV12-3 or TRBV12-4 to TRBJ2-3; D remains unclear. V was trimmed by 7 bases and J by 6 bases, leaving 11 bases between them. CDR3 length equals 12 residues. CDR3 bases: TGTGCCAGCAAGGGAAATATTGATACGCAGTATTTT. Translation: CASKGNIDTQYF.

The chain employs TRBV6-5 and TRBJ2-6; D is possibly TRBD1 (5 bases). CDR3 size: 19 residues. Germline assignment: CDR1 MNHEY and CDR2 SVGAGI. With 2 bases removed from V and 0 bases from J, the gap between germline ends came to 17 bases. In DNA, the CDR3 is TGTGCCAGCAGTTACCGACTCAGGGCGTCCCTCTCTGGGGCCAACGTCCTGACTTTC. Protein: CASSYRLRASLSGANVLTF.

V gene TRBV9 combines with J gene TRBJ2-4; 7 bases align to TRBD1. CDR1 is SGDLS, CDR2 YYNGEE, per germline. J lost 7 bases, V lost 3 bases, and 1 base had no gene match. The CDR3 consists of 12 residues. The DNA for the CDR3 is TGTGCCAGCAGCGGGGACAGTAACATTCAGTACTTC. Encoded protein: CASSGDSNIQYF.

The chain's CDR3 is CASSNRVRYEQYF. The DNA for the CDR3 is TGTGCCAGCAGTAACAGGGTGCGCTACGAGCAGTACTTC. The chain employs TRBV28 and TRBJ2-5; TRBD1 might be the D (6 bases). Near its end, the DNA agrees better with TRBJ2-7, so the J call may be wrong. Germline CDR1 is MDHEN and CDR2 is SYDVKM. CDR3 size: 13 residues.

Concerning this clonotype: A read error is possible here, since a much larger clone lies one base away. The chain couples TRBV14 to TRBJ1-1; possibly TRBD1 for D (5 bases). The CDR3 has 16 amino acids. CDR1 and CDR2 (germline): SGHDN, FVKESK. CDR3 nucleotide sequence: TGTGCCAGCAGCCCAGCCGGGGGGGATATGAACGCTGAAGCTTTCTTT. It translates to CASSPAGGDMNAEAFF. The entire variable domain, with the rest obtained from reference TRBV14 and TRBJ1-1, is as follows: EAGVTQFPSHSVIEKGQTVTLRCDPISGHDNLYWYRRVMGKEIKFLLHFVKESKQDESGMPNNRFLAERTGGTYSTLKVQPAELEDSGVYFCASSPAGGDMNAEAFFGQGTRLTVV.

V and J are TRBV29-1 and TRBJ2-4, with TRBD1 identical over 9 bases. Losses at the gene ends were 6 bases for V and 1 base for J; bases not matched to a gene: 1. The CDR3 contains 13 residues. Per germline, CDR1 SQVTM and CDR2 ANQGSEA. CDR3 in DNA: TGCAGCGTACAGGGGGCCGCCAAAAACATTCAGTACTTC. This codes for CSVQGAAKNIQYF.

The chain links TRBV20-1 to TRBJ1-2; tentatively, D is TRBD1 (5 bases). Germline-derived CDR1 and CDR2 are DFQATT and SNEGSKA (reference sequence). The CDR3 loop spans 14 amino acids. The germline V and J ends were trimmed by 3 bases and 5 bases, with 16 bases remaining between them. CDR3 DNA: TGCAGTGCTAGGTTGGGGCAGGGCAGGTATGGCTACACCTTC. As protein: CSARLGQGRYGYTF.

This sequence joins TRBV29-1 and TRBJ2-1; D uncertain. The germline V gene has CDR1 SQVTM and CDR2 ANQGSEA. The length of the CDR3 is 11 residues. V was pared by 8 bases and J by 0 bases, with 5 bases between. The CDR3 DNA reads TGCAGCTCGACCTCCTACAATGAGCAGTTCTTC. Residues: CSSTSYNEQFF.

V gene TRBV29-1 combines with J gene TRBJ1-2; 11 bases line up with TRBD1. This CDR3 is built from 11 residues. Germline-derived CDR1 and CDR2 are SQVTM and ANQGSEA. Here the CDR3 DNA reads TGCCTAGGACAGGGGGCGGATGGCTACACCTTC. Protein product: CLGQGADGYTF.

The CDR3 reads CASSEEEDLGYEQYF. The CDR3 DNA reads TGTGCCAGCAGTGAAGAAGAGGATTTGGGATACGAGCAGTACTTC. The gene calls are TRBV6-1 and TRBJ2-7; D gene ambiguous. The ends were cut back, 1 base at V and 4 bases at J, with 14 bases in the middle. The germline gives CDR1 MNHNS, CDR2 SASEGT. The CDR3 covers 15 residues.